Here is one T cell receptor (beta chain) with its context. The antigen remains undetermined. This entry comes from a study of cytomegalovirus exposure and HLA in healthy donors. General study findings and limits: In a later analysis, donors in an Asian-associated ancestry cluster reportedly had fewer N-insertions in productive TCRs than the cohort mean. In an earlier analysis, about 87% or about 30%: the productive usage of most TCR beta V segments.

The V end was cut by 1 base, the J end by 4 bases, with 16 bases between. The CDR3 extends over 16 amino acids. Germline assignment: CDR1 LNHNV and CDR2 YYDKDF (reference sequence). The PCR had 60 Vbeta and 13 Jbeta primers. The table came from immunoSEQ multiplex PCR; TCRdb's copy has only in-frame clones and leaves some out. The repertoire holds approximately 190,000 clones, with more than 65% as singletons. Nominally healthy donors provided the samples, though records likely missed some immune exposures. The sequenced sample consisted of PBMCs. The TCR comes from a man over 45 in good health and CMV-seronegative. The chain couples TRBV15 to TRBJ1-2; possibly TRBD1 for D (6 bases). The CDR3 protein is CATSRVRQETSYGYTF. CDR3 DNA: TGTGCCACCAGCAGAGTCCGACAGGAAACCTCCTATGGCTACACCTTC.